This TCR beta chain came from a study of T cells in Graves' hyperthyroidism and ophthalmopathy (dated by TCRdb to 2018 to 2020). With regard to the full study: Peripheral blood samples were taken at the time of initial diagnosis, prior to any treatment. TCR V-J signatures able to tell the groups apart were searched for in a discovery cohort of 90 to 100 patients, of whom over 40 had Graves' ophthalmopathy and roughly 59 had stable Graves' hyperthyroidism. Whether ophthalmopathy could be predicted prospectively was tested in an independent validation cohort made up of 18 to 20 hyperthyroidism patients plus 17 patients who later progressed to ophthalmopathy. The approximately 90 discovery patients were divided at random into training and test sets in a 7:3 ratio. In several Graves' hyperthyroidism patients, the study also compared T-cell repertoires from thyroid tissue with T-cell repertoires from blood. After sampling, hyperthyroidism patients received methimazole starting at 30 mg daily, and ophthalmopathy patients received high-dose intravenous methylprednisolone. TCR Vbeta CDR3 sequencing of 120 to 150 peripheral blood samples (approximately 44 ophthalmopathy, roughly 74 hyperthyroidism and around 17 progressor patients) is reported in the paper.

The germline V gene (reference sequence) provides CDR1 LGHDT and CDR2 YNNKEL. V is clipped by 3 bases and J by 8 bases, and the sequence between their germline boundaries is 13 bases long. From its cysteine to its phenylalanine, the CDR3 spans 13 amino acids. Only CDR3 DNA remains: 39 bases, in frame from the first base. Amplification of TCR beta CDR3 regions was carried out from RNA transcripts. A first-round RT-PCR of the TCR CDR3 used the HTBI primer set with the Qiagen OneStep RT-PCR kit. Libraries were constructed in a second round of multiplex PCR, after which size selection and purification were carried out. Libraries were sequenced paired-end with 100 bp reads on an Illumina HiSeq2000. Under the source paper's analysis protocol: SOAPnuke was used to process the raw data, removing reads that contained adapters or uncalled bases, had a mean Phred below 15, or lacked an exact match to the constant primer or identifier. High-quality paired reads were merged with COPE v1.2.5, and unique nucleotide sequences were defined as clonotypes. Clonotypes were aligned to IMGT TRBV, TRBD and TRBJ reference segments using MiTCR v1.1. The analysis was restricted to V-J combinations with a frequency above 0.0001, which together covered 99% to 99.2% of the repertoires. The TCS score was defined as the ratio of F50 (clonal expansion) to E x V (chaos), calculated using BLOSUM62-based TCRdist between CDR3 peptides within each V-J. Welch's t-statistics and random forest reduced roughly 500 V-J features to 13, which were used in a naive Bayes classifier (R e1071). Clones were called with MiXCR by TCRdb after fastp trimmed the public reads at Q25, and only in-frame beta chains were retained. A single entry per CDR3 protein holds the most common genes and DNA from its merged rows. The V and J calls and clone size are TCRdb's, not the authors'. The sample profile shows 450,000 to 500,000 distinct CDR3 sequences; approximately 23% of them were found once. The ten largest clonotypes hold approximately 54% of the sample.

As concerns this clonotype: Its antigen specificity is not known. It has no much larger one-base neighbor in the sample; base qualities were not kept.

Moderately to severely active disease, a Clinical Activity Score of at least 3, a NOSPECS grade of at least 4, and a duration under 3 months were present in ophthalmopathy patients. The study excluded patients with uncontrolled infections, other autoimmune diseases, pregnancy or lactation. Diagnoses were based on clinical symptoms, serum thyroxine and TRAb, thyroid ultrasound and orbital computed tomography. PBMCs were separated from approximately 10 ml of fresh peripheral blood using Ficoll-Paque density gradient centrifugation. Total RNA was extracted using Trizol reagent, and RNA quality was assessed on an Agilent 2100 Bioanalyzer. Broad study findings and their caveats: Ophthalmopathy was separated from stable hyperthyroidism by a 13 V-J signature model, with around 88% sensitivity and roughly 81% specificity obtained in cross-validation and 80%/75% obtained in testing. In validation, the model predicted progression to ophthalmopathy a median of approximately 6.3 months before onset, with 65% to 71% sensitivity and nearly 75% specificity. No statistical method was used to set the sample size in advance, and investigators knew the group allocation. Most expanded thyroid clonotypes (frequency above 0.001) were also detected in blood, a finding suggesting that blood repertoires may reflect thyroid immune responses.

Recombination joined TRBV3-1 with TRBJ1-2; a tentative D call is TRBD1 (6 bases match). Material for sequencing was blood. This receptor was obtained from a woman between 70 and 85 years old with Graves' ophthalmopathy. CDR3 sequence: CASSHRTQGGYTF. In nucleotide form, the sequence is TGTGCCAGCAGCCACAGAACCCAGGGGGGCTACACCTTC.